This T cell receptor (beta chain) was sequenced during a study of cytomegalovirus exposure and HLA in healthy donors. Study-level points and caveats: In terms of immune exposure information, only CMV serostatus was available. Researchers reported in a later analysis that a missense DCLRE1C variant was tied to TCR beta V- and J-gene trimming.

13 Jbeta primers and 60 Vbeta primers were used for the PCR. Profiling relied on immunoSEQ multiplex PCR, and the TCRdb table lists in-frame clones only, not all of them. The table has some 150,000 clones, about two thirds seen once; the top ten hold over 2%. Points on this clone: The antigen remains undetermined.

Sequencing used PBMCs. The clonotype comes from a man in his forties in good health and CMV-seronegative.

The CDR3 region is CAISGTSSYEQYF. CDR3 nucleotides: TGTGCCATCTCCGGGACTAGTAGCTACGAGCAGTACTTC. V usage is TRBV10-3 and J usage is TRBJ2-7, with 8 bases that match TRBD2. The ends lost 8 bases at V and 3 bases at J; junction bases unmatched: 6. This CDR3 contains 13 residues. Looked up from germline, CDR1 is ENHRY and CDR2 is SYGVKD.